This record covers a single T cell receptor (beta chain). This clonotype was observed a few times. This clone's antigen is unknown. No quality values exist for individual bases; no much larger clone is one base distant. This sample was taken from a study of blood T cells in healthy people across ages (dated by TCRdb to between 2014 and 2016). Regarding the research as a whole: In model experiments, roughly one uniquely barcoded TCR beta cDNA molecule per two T cells was captured by template switching. To track age-related changes in TCR beta repertoire diversity, the study relied on deep sequencing normalized with unique cDNA molecular identifiers. The donors were divided into four age groups: young (average about 15 years), middle-aged (about 40), aged (approximately 62) and long-lived (about 80). For two donors (one aged 18 to 29 and one aged 80 or older), the study analyzed two additional independent replicas of 1 million unique cDNA reads from the same blood draw. Beyond this particular receptor, the publication reports: Total diversity estimates from one million sequenced T cells were considered lower bounds and underestimates. Bulk unsorted PBMC profiling prevented conclusive comparison of naive and antigen-experienced compartments. Donor CMV infection status was unknown, potentially confounding age-related changes in expanded clonotypes. Compared with the aged group, the long-lived group had more naive CD4+ T cells, fewer expanded clones and increased TCR diversity, a pattern suggesting age selection. The percentage of naive T cells measured by flow cytometry correlated strongly with observed TCR beta diversity. As age increased, observed TCR beta diversity per million T cells dropped in a roughly linear way, and a significant reduction was already evident by age about 40.

According to the germline V gene, CDR1 reads MDHEN and CDR2 reads SYDVKM. From its cysteine to its phenylalanine, the CDR3 spans 16 amino acids. Only the CDR3 part of the read is kept: 48 bases, read in frame from the first base. V trim: 2 bases; J trim: 5 bases; unmatched bases: 8. The approximately 40 donors, aged roughly 6 to 95 years, were systemically healthy Caucasian individuals from Russia. Each donor gave roughly 9.5 milliliters of peripheral blood, collected into EDTA-treated Vacutainer tubes. Ficoll-Paque density-gradient centrifugation was used to isolate PBMCs, with at least 6.5 million obtained per sample. Total RNA, at least 6 micrograms per sample, was extracted from PBMCs with Trizol reagent. The percentages of naive CD45RAhigh/CD27high T cells were determined by flow cytometry on a PBMC aliquot from every donor. Library method: 5' RACE. For sequencing, an Illumina HiSeq 2500 was employed. A second 7 to 11 cycle PCR used a sample-barcoded 5' primer and a J-beta primer mix. Each TCR beta cDNA molecule received a unique molecular identifier from a template-switch 5' adaptor carrying 12 random nucleotides. At least 2.5 million CDR3-containing paired-end reads were obtained from each sample. The Mint cDNA synthesis kit, primed by a TRBC-specific oligonucleotide, was used to synthesize first-strand cDNA from all RNA. Following uracil-DNA glycosylase treatment, a first 18-cycle PCR with universal primers M1SS and BC2_uni_R was performed on all cDNA. For the original study's pipeline: For normalization, 1 million high-quality reads were randomly selected from each sample, with every read carrying a distinct molecular identifier. Reads sharing molecular identifiers were discarded rather than binned into consensus sequences. MiTCR, with a Q25 quality threshold and the strictest error-elimination algorithm, was used for CDR3 identification, clonotype clustering and error correction. A nonparametric unseen species model using Euler transformation provided a lower-bound estimate of total TCR beta diversity. Clones were called with MiXCR by TCRdb after fastp trimmed the public reads at Q25, and only in-frame beta chains were retained. Identical CDR3 protein sequences are pooled into one entry, listed with their most common genes and DNA. These V and J calls are TCRdb output, not the study's own analysis. Present in this sample are about 760,000 distinct CDR3 sequences, more than 20% of which were seen just once. Roughly a tenth of the sample goes to the ten largest clones.

The same specimen was also included in a second study, on T cells of mothers and their children. As described in the second report: The donors were nine systemically healthy Caucasian individuals, made up of three mothers and their six children. cDNA synthesis consumed the entire amount of extracted RNA, loaded at approximately 1.6 ug RNA in each 15 ul reaction. In the second PCR, the M1S primer introduced both the sample barcodes and 2-4 random nucleotides. Each mother yielded over 9 million TCR beta CDR3 reads and each child a few million reads. TCR recombination output is similarly shaped by thymic selection in related and unrelated pairs, with a minor effect exerted by inherited differences. Normalized repertoire overlap was always found to be slightly, but never significantly, higher in related mother-child pairs than in unrelated mother-child pairs. No persistent microchimeric T cell clones were detected, at a sensitivity of around 97 clones per million clonotypes. In the study, deep NGS was used to compare the TCR beta repertoires of mothers and children, and features distinguishing related mother-child pairs from unrelated individuals were sought. On average, the children were roughly 11 +/- 4 years old, while the mothers were about 40 +/- 4 years old. After adapters were ligated using NEBNext reagents, the libraries underwent 100+100 nt paired-end sequencing on an Illumina HiSeq 2000. Mother and child libraries were prepared a month apart and sequenced in separate runs to prevent cross-contamination. For each donor, somewhere between about 450,000 and 2,100,000 distinct TCR beta clonotypes were identified. Naive TCR beta clonotypes were estimated from low-frequency clonotypes matched to each donor's FACS-determined naive share, without sorting.

Sequenced input: blood. The chain employs TRBV28 and TRBJ1-5; 8 of the junction bases match TRBD1. The TCR was taken from a boy between 10 and 17 years old in good health. The nucleotide sequence reads TGTGCCAGCAGTTTAAGGGACAGGATATGGGATCAGCCCCAGCATTTT. Protein translation: CASSLRDRIWDQPQHF.